The T cell receptor (beta chain) described here comes from a study of blood T cell repertoires in COVID-19. Study-wide background: Whether acute or convalescent, the COVID-19 samples came from the United States, Italy and Spain. From T cells, B-cell-depleted T cells, or PBMCs came the material, which was cDNA or gDNA.

As processed by the authors: Reference gene primer amplification gave estimated nucleated cell counts. Generated by immunoSEQ multiplex PCR, the TCRdb table keeps only in-frame clones and is missing some. D and trimming come from the DNA, and the V and J calls and clone size come from that table. The sample shows about 160,000 clones, 85% of them seen only once. The CDR3 contains 11 residues. Germline assignment: CDR1 DFQATT and CDR2 SNEGSKA (reference sequence). Losses at the gene ends were 0 bases for V and 12 bases for J; bases not matched to a gene: 2. The V gene is TRBV20-1, the J gene TRBJ2-1, with 7 positions matching TRBD2. The sequence came from a human donor with acute or convalescent COVID-19. The donor label of this sample is uncertain. Sequencing used peripheral blood. The CDR3 bases are TGCAGTGCTAGAGACCAGCGGGGGCAGTTCTTC. Amino acid sequence: CSARDQRGQFF.